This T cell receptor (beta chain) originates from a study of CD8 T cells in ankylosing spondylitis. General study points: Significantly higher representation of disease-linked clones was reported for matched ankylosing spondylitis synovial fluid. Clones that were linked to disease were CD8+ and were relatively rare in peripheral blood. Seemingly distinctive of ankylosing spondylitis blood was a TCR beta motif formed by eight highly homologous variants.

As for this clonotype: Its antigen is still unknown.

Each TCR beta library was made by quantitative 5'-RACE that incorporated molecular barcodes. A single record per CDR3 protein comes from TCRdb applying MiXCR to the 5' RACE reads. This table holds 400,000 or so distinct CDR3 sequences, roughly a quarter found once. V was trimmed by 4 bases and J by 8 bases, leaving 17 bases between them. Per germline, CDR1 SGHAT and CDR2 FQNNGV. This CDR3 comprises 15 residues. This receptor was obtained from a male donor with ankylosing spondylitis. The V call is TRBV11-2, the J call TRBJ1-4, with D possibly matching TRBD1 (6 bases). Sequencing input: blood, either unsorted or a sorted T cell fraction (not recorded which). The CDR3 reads CASSSLGGAKEKLFF. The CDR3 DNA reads TGTGCCAGCAGCTCCCTGGGGGGCGCCAAGGAAAAACTGTTTTTT.